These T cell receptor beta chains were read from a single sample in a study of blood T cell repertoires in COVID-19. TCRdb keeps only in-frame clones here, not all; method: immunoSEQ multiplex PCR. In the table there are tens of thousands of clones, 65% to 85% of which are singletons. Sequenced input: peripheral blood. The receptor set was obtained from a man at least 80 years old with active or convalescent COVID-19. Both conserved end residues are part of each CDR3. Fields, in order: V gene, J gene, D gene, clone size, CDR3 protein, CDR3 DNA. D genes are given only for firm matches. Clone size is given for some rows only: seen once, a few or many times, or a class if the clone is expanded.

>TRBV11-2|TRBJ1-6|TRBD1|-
CASSSQGAKNSPLHF
TGTGCCAGCAGCTCCCAGGGGGCGAAGAATTCACCCCTCCACTTT
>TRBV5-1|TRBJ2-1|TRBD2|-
CASSRTSGGTYNEQFF
TGCGCCAGCAGCCGGACTAGCGGGGGGACCTACAATGAGCAGTTCTTC
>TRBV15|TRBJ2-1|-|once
CATSRDRLQVHNEQFF
TGTGCCACCAGCAGAGATCGTTTGCAGGTACACAATGAGCAGTTCTTC
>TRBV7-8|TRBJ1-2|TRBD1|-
CASSLVGGGAYGYTF
TGTGCCAGCAGCTTAGTAGGAGGGGGCGCCTATGGCTACACCTTC
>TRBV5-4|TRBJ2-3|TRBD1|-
CASSSQGKIADTQYF
TGTGCCAGCAGCTCACAGGGGAAAATCGCAGATACGCAGTATTTT
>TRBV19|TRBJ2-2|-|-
CASRGQHGHRGAVF
TGTGCCAGTAGAGGACAGCATGGGCACCGGGGAGCTGTTTTT
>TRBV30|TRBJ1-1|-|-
CAWSETGRVNTEAFF
TGTGCCTGGAGCGAAACAGGGCGGGTGAACACTGAAGCTTTCTTT
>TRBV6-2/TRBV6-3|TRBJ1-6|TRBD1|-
CASSETGLGSPLHF
TGTGCCAGCAGTGAGACAGGGTTGGGATCACCCCTCCACTTT
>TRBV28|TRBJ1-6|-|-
CASNDRRDSPLHF
TGTGCCAGCAACGACAGGCGAGATTCACCCCTCCACTTT
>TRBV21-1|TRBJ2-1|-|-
CASSRGAGGEQFF
TGTGCCAGCAGCAGAGGAGCGGGAGGTGAGCAGTTCTTC
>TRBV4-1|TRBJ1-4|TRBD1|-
CASSQGDRDNEKLFF
TGCGCCAGCAGCCAAGGGGACAGGGACAATGAAAAACTGTTTTTT
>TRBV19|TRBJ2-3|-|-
CASKRASSTDTQYF
TGTGCCAGTAAAAGGGCTAGCAGCACAGATACGCAGTATTTT
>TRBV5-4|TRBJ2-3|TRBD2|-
CASSTGLAGSTDTQYF
TGTGCCAGCAGCACGGGACTAGCGGGAAGCACAGATACGCAGTATTTT
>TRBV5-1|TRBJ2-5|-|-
CASSRDFQETQYF
TGCGCCAGCAGCCGGGACTTCCAAGAGACCCAGTACTTC
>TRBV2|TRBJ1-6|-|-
CASSGRGNSPLHF
TGTGCCAGCAGTGGACGGGGGAATTCACCCCTCCACTTT